This T cell receptor (beta chain) was profiled in a study of human T cells and chemical hapten exposure. Study as a whole: 2% DPC was applied to approximately 2 cm by approximately 2 cm of upper inner arm skin for sensitization. Patch tests applied 0.01% DPC to the upper back and were scored after 6 days.

The CDR3 runs to 12 residues. The V gene lost 3 bases and the J gene lost 5 bases, with 8 bases spanning the gap. One entry per CDR3 protein results from TCRdb running MiXCR on the RACE reads. The table has fewer than 100,000 distinct CDR3 sequences, around 12% seen once; the top ten hold roughly 2.1%. Time point here: patch test 1, 2 weeks after DPC sensitization. Treatment indicated: therapeutic diphenylcyclopropenone sensitization with weekly scalp DPC. To note about this clonotype: Antigen unknown.

Findings and caveats of the study: TCRs whose frequency exceeded 1 in 1000 remained the same following DPC sensitization.

The TCR sequence derives from a woman between 40 and 50 years old with alopecia areata. Some clones in this sample may be carry-over from other donors' samples. Here the sequenced sample was whole blood, taken in connection with sensitization to the hapten diphenylcyclopropenone (DPC). The J gene is TRBJ2-7, the V gene TRBV12-3 or TRBV12-4, with D possibly matching TRBD2 (5 bases). Here the CDR3 DNA reads TGTGCCAGCAGTTTTGCCGGGGACGAGCAGTACTTC. Encoded protein: CASSFAGDEQYF.